Each of the 6 T cell receptor beta chains below was sequenced from the same sample in a study of T cells expressing NK-cell markers (dated by TCRdb to 2018 to 2020). The library was obtained by 5' RACE. The listed sequencing device is Illumina HiSeq 2000. Reads reprocessed by TCRdb are summarized as one entry per CDR3 protein sequence, and DNA is absent. This specimen's table enumerates tens of thousands of distinct CDR3 sequences. About 60% of the sample is taken by the ten largest. The sequenced sample was blood T cells: a sorted CD56 or NKG2C T cell subset, CD4+ or CD8+ T cells, or bulk PBMC T cells (not recorded which). The origin of the receptors is a woman aged 18 to 75 in good health.

V usage is TRBV12-3 or TRBV12-4 and J usage is TRBJ2-3. CDR3 length: 12 residues. The CDR3 sequence: CASSYSEDTQYF.

V usage is TRBV5-1 and J usage is TRBJ2-1; TCRdb picks TRBD1, but there is no DNA to check that call. CDR3 length equals 15 residues. Germline loops: CDR1 SGHRS, CDR2 YFSETQ. CDR3 sequence reads: CASSPRTGSSNEQFF. The full variable domain, with the rest looked up from reference TRBV5-1 and TRBJ2-1, is KAGVTQTPRYLIKTRGQQVTLSCSPISGHRSVSWYQQTPGQGLQFLFEYFSETQRNKGNFPGRFSGRQFSNSRSEMNVSTLELGDSALYLCASSPRTGSSNEQFFGPGTRLTVL.

The J gene is TRBJ2-1, the V gene TRBV7-8; TCRdb proposes TRBD1, but this gene call is untestable without DNA. CDR3 length: 15 residues. The germline V gene has CDR1 SGHVS and CDR2 FQNEAQ. CDR3 protein: CASSLDRTGVREQFF.

The chain employs TRBV19 and TRBJ1-1. CDR3 length: 13 amino acids. Germline loops: CDR1 LNHDA, CDR2 SQIVND (reference sequence). The CDR3 reads CASSVSLNTEAFF.

This sequence joins TRBV6-2 or TRBV6-3 and TRBJ2-1; TCRdb calls TRBD1, which cannot be checked without DNA. The CDR3 has 14 amino acids. CDR1 MNHEY and CDR2 SVGEGT come from the germline V gene. The CDR3 spells CATSLMGIGTEQFF.

The J gene is TRBJ2-5, the V gene TRBV11-2; no DNA is available, so the TRBD1 call from TCRdb remains unchecked. The CDR3 covers 15 residues. Germline CDR1 reads SGHAT; CDR2 reads FQNNGV. CDR3 region: CASSFTDRLSETQYF.